These 29 T cell receptor beta chains were all obtained from the same sample, sequenced in a study of control samples from healthy donors and cancer patients. Profiling relied on immunoSEQ multiplex PCR, and the TCRdb table lists in-frame clones only, not all of them. The sample includes about 160,000 clones, just over 95% of them seen just once. Material: blood. The origin of the receptors is a woman aged 30 to 39 in good health.

The chain carries TRBV7-9 and TRBJ2-1; the D is unclear. CDR1 and CDR2 from the germline V gene are SEHNR and FQNEAQ (reference sequence). Trimming removed 8 bases from V and 3 bases from J, with 11 bases in between. This CDR3 region has 13 residues. CDR3: CASRGGYYNEQFF. The CDR3, as DNA: TGTGCCAGCCGTGGCGGATACTACAATGAGCAGTTCTTC.

The gene calls are TRBV30 and TRBJ2-1, with 8 bases matching TRBD2. Per the germline V gene, CDR1 is GTSNPN and CDR2 is SVGIG (reference sequence). The CDR3 covers 16 residues. V gave up 0 bases and J gave up 4 bases; unmatched junction bases: 8. CDR3 in DNA: TGTGCCTGGAGTGTACTGTTAGCGGGATCATACAATGAGCAGTTCTTC. It translates to CAWSVLLAGSYNEQFF.

The V call is TRBV18, the J call TRBJ2-1; no clear D gene. Germline V lookup: CDR1 KGHSH, CDR2 LQKENI. The CDR3 covers 15 residues. The ends were cut back, 2 bases at V and 4 bases at J, with 12 bases in the middle. CDR3 DNA sequence: TGTGCCAGCTCACCAGAGCAAGAAACTTACAATGAGCAGTTCTTC. Its protein product is CASSPEQETYNEQFF.

The chain is built from TRBV7-9 and TRBJ2-1; 8 nucleotides line up with TRBD2. V lost 1 base to trimming and J lost 6 bases; unmatched junction nucleotides: 5. The CDR3 is 15 amino acids. Germline CDR1 SEHNR, CDR2 FQNEAQ (reference sequence). CDR3 nucleotides: TGTGCCAGCAGCTTAGTGGCGGGAGGCAGCAATGAGCAGTTCTTC. Encoded protein: CASSLVAGGSNEQFF.

The chain couples TRBV3-1 (or the pseudogene TRBV3-2) to TRBJ1-1; D remains unclear. CDR1 and CDR2 (germline): LGHDT, YNNKEL (reference sequence). There are 15 residues in the CDR3. V lost 1 base to trimming and J lost 1 base, with 10 bases between them. The CDR3 spells CASSQVSVPNTEAFF. CDR3 sequence (DNA): TGTGCCAGCAGCCAAGTGTCCGTACCGAACACTGAAGCTTTCTTT.

The genes are TRBV14 and TRBJ2-5, with D possibly matching TRBD2 (6 bases). The V gene lost 5 bases and the J gene lost 5 bases, with 15 bases spanning the gap. CDR1 is SGHDN, CDR2 FVKESK, per germline. This CDR3 comprises 14 residues. This CDR3 is CASSDRLVCETQYF. The CDR3, as DNA: TGTGCCAGCAGCGATAGACTAGTCTGCGAGACCCAGTACTTC.

The chain couples TRBV5-1 to TRBJ2-7, with a weak D call TRBD1 (6 bases). Trimming left V 0 bases short and J 2 bases short, with 12 bases between. Germline V lookup: CDR1 SGHRS, CDR2 YFSETQ. The CDR3 is 15 residues long. The CDR3 loop reads CASSLVQGLTYEQYF. CDR3 coding DNA: TGCGCCAGCAGCTTGGTTCAGGGGCTGACCTACGAGCAGTACTTC.

The rearrangement links TRBV7-6 to TRBJ1-6; 8 nucleotides line up with TRBD1. CDR3 length: 15 amino acids. Germline V gene lookup returns CDR1 SGHVS and CDR2 FNYEAQ. Trimming took 2 bases from V and 9 from J; bases not matched to a gene: 6. The CDR3 protein is CASSLRTGLGSPLHF. Here the CDR3 DNA reads TGTGCCAGCAGCTTACGGACAGGGCTTGGTTCACCCCTCCACTTT.

The chain uses TRBV19 and TRBJ2-2; 7 bases agree with TRBD1. Germline assignment: CDR1 LNHDA and CDR2 SQIVND (reference sequence). The CDR3 contains 16 residues. The V and J ends lost 7 bases and 2 bases, in that order; junction bases with no gene match: 10. This CDR3 is CASTPWGQQNTGELFF. The CDR3 DNA is TGTGCCAGTACACCTTGGGGACAGCAAAACACCGGGGAGCTGTTTTTT. Together with reference TRBV19 and TRBJ2-2, the CDR3 gives the full variable domain: DGGITQSPKYLFRKEGQNVTLSCEQNLNHDAMYWYRQDPGQGLRLIYYSQIVNDFQKGDIAEGYSVSREKKESFPLTVTSAQKNPTAFYLCASTPWGQQNTGELFFGEGSRLTVL.

The chain uses TRBV11-2 and TRBJ2-1; tentatively, D is TRBD1 (5 bases). Germline V CDR1 and CDR2: SGHAT, FQNNGV. CDR3 length: 15 residues. Deletions cut 5 bases from V and 4 bases from J, with 15 bases between. The CDR3 DNA reads TGTGCCAGCAGCACGAAGGGGCTTTTGTACAATGAGCAGTTCTTC. Its protein is CASSTKGLLYNEQFF.

This clone was found once. The genes are TRBV5-4 and TRBJ1-5, with D hard to call. There are 14 residues in the CDR3. V was pared by 5 bases and J by 5 bases, with 14 bases between. The germline V gene has CDR1 SGHNT and CDR2 YYREEE (reference sequence). CDR3 amino acids: CASSTAPGHQPQHF. The CDR3 DNA follows: TGTGCCAGCAGTACCGCCCCAGGTCATCAGCCCCAGCATTTT. Full variable domain (missing parts from reference TRBV5-4 and TRBJ1-5): ETGVTQSPTHLIKTRGQQVTLRCSSQSGHNTVSWYQQALGQGPQFIFQYYREEENGRGNFPPRFSGLQFPNYSSELNVNALELDDSALYLCASSTAPGHQPQHFGDGTRLSIL.

This clone appeared a few times. The V and J genes are TRBV27 and TRBJ1-6, with a tentative D call TRBD1 (5 bases). Trimming removed 5 bases at V and 9 bases at J, with 20 bases between. CDR3 length: 16 residues. Looked up from germline, CDR1 is MNHEY and CDR2 is SMNVEV (reference sequence). CDR3 sequence: CASSPRGGQGSSPLHF. DNA for the CDR3: TGTGCCAGCAGTCCCCGGGGAGGTCAGGGTTCTTCACCCCTCCACTTT.

The gene calls are TRBV5-8 and TRBJ2-3; the match to TRBD1 covers 7 bases. V was pared by 3 bases and J by 2 bases, with 3 bases of the junction left unmatched. CDR1 is SGHTS and CDR2 is YDEGEE in the germline V gene. CDR3 length equals 14 residues. CDR3 in amino acids: CASSYGQATDTQYF. The CDR3 DNA is TGTGCCAGCAGCTACGGACAGGCCACAGATACGCAGTATTTT. The entire variable domain, with the rest obtained from reference TRBV5-8 and TRBJ2-3, is as follows: EAGVTQSPTHLIKTRGQQATLRCSPISGHTSVYWYQQALGLGLQFLLWYDEGEERNRGNFPPRFSGRQFPNYSSELNVNALELEDSALYLCASSYGQATDTQYFGPGTRLTVL.

The chain is built from TRBV6-5 and TRBJ2-7, with D tentatively TRBD2 (5 bases). V was cut by 5 bases and J by 5 bases, with 16 bases left in between. Germline V gene lookup returns CDR1 MNHEY and CDR2 SVGAGI. The CDR3 loop spans 14 amino acids. DNA for the CDR3: TGTGCCAGCAGTCGCGGAGACTATTTGAACGAGCAGTACTTC. Its protein product is CASSRGDYLNEQYF.

This CDR3 reads CASWDRGEAYEQYF. The CDR3 region has the DNA TGTGCCAGCTGGGACAGGGGCGAAGCCTACGAGCAGTACTTC. The chain is built from TRBV28 and TRBJ2-7; 10 bases map to TRBD1. Per the germline V gene, CDR1 is MDHEN and CDR2 is SYDVKM. The V segment lost 8 bases and the J segment 2 bases; nucleotides outside the gene matches: 6. This CDR3 has 14 residues.

To note about this clone: Other nucleotide sequences in the sample specify the same CDR3. The rearrangement links TRBV6-1 to TRBJ1-5; D perhaps matches TRBD1 (5 bases). V shed 0 bases and J shed 6 bases, with 9 bases lying between them. Germline V gene data show CDR1 as MNHNS and CDR2 as SASEGT. The CDR3 has 14 amino acids. CDR3 loop: CASSEAGGFQPQHF. As DNA, the CDR3 is TGTGCCAGCAGTGAAGCCGGGGGGTTTCAGCCCCAGCATTTT.

V and J are TRBV7-9 and TRBJ2-1; either TRBD1 or TRBD2 may fit D (5 bases each). CDR3 length: 15 amino acids. Trimming took off 5 bases at V and 5 bases at J, with 16 bases between the two ends. Per germline, CDR1 SEHNR and CDR2 FQNEAQ (reference sequence). The CDR3: CASSHPGRENNEQFF. The CDR3 nucleotides read TGTGCCAGCAGCCACCCGGGACGGGAAAACAATGAGCAGTTCTTC.

V is TRBV11-2 and J is TRBJ1-1, with unresolved D. V was clipped by 0 bases and J by 0 bases, with 5 bases between them. CDR3 size: 14 residues. CDR1 is SGHAT and CDR2 is FQNNGV in the germline V gene. Written as DNA, the CDR3 is TGTGCCAGCAGCTTAGAATGGGTGAACACTGAAGCTTTCTTT. It encodes CASSLEWVNTEAFF.

The V gene is TRBV24-1, the J gene TRBJ1-2; 9 bases align to TRBD1. V lost 4 bases to trimming and J lost 5 bases; unmatched junction nucleotides: 10. Germline V gives CDR1 KGHDR, CDR2 SFDVKD. This CDR3 is built from 16 residues. The CDR3 protein is CATSDRTGTGNYGYTF. In DNA, the CDR3 is TGTGCCACCAGTGACCGAACCGGGACAGGGAATTATGGCTACACCTTC.

This CDR3 is CAWNTGGVHNEQFF. CDR3 in DNA: TGTGCCTGGAATACCGGGGGTGTCCACAATGAGCAGTTCTTC. The chain employs TRBV30 and TRBJ2-1; TRBD2 is a possible D gene (6 bases). Germline V CDR1 and CDR2: GTSNPN, SVGIG (reference sequence). The CDR3 is 14 residues long. Trimming stripped 4 bases from V and 5 bases from J, with 15 bases between.

The DNA of the CDR3 is TGTGCCAGCATCCCTCACCGGAGCTCCTACGAGCAGTACTTC. This gives the protein CASIPHRSSYEQYF. The chain employs TRBV2 and TRBJ2-7; no clear D. The ends were cut back, 7 bases at V and 0 bases at J, with 13 bases in the middle. This CDR3 region has 14 residues. CDR1 and CDR2 (germline): SNHLY, FYNNEI. The full variable domain, rest sourced from reference TRBV2 and TRBJ2-7, is EPEVTQTPSHQVTQMGQEVILRCVPISNHLYFYWYRQILGQKVEFLVSFYNNEISEKSEIFDDQFSVERPDGSNFTLKIRSTKLEDSAMYFCASIPHRSSYEQYFGPGTRLTVT.

The chain links TRBV10-3 to TRBJ2-1, with D unresolved. This CDR3 is 15 amino acids long. From germline, CDR1 is ENHRY and CDR2 SYGVKD. The V end was cut by 3 bases, the J end by 5 bases, with 14 bases between. The CDR3 DNA follows: TGTGCCATCAGTGAACCGGGCCTGGCTAACAATGAGCAGTTCTTC. Residues: CAISEPGLANNEQFF.

The chain carries TRBV7-8 and TRBJ1-1; perhaps TRBD1 as D (5 bases). The CDR3 loop spans 14 amino acids. V shed 1 base and J shed 4 bases, with 10 bases lying between them. Looked up from germline, CDR1 is SGHVS and CDR2 is FQNEAQ. For the CDR3, the DNA is TGTGCCAGCAGCTTAGTCGAGGGGTTCACTGAAGCTTTCTTT. It specifies CASSLVEGFTEAFF.

The chain's CDR3 is CASSLERRATQYF. The CDR3 DNA reads as TGTGCCAGCAGCTTAGAGAGGAGGGCTACGCAGTATTTT. The chain couples TRBV11-2 to TRBJ2-3, with D possibly matching TRBD2 (6 bases). V was clipped by 0 bases and J by 8 bases, with 9 bases between them. Per germline, CDR1 SGHAT and CDR2 FQNNGV. The CDR3 totals 13 residues.

The chain has TRBV13 and TRBJ2-5; 14 nucleotides line up with TRBD2. The CDR3 totals 17 residues. CDR1 PRHDT and CDR2 FYEKMQ come from the germline V gene (reference sequence). The J segment lost 0 bases and the V segment lost 5 bases, leaving 5 bases of the junction unmatched. CDR3 bases: TGTGCCAGCAGCCCCTGGACTAGCGGGGGGTACCAAGAGACCCAGTACTTC. As protein: CASSPWTSGGYQETQYF.

The chain employs TRBV7-9 and TRBJ1-3; D call uncertain. V lost 10 bases, J lost 0 bases, and 13 bases lay in between. The CDR3 has 14 residues. Germline CDR1 and CDR2: SEHNR and FQNEAQ (reference sequence). For the CDR3, the DNA is TGTGCCAACCCCCCTCCGGCCTCTGGAAACACCATATATTTT. As protein: CANPPPASGNTIYF.

Remarks on this clone: In the same sample, other DNA sequences code for this CDR3. The J gene is TRBJ1-1, the V gene TRBV5-1; unclear D gene. Deletions cut 5 bases from V and 1 base from J, with 9 bases between. This CDR3 is built from 13 residues. Germline V gene data show CDR1 as SGHRS and CDR2 as YFSETQ. The CDR3 is CASRGWENTEAFF. In DNA form, the CDR3 reads TGCGCCAGCAGGGGGTGGGAGAACACTGAAGCTTTCTTT.

This chain joins TRBV19 and TRBJ1-5; D may be TRBD1 (5 bases). Trimming removed 5 bases at V and 7 bases at J, with 12 bases between. Germline CDR1 and CDR2: LNHDA and SQIVND (reference sequence). The CDR3 loop spans 13 amino acids. CDR3: CASSAGRQQPQHF. Written as DNA, the CDR3 is TGTGCCAGTAGTGCAGGACGACAGCAGCCCCAGCATTTT.

The V gene is TRBV4-1, the J gene TRBJ1-2; D ambiguous. V was clipped by 4 bases and J by 3 bases, with 15 bases between them. The germline CDR1 and CDR2 sequences are MGHRA and YSYEKL. CDR3 length: 15 amino acids. DNA for the CDR3: TGCGCCAGCAGCCTCCTGCGGTGGGCGGACTATGGCTACACCTTC. As protein: CASSLLRWADYGYTF.